The T cell receptor beta chain under discussion was sequenced for a study of OX40 agonist ivuxolimab in advanced cancers. Findings and limits, study-wide: Relative to CD4+ cells, CD8+ T cells on average had more expanded clones.

For this clone: Its antigen remains unknown.

Method: immunoSEQ multiplex PCR; TCRdb's copy keeps in-frame clones and lacks some. This sample has about 76,000 clones, with approximately 84% found just once. The CDR3 sequence is 14 residues long. The V end lost 2 bases, the J end lost 6 bases, and 13 bases lay between the germline ends. Germline V gene lookup returns CDR1 KGHSH and CDR2 LQKENI. The material sequenced was CD4+ or CD8+ T cells sorted from blood, taken in a trial of the OX40 agonist ivuxolimab. The chain employs TRBV18 and TRBJ1-1; the D is unclear. The origin of this receptor is an adult with an advanced solid tumor such as melanoma, head and neck, liver or kidney cancer. The CDR3 spells CASSPLDTKAEAFF. CDR3 nucleotide sequence: TGTGCCAGCTCACCATTGGATACCAAGGCTGAAGCTTTCTTT. The complete variable domain, with remaining parts taken from reference TRBV18 and TRBJ1-1, reads NAGVMQNPRHLVRRRGQEARLRCSPMKGHSHVYWYRQLPEEGLKFMVYLQKENIIDESGMPKERFSAEFPKEGPSILRIQQVVRGDSAAYFCASSPLDTKAEAFFGQGTRLTVV.